Below, 25 T cell receptor beta chains from the same sample are listed, as sequenced in a study of cytomegalovirus exposure and HLA in healthy donors. The PCR employed 60 Vbeta primers together with 13 Jbeta primers. TCRdb keeps only in-frame clones here, not all; method: immunoSEQ multiplex PCR. The data contain about 110,000 clones, roughly 71% of them singletons. Sequenced input: PBMCs. These receptors came from a middle-aged man in good health and CMV-seropositive.

The J gene is TRBJ2-5, the V gene TRBV7-9; no definite D call. V was pared by 1 base and J by 2 bases, with 11 bases between. Germline V lookup: CDR1 SEHNR, CDR2 FQNEAQ (reference sequence). The CDR3 spans 15 residues. The CDR3 region has the DNA TGTGCCAGCAGCTTAGGCGATCTCTCACAAGAGACCCAGTACTTC. Protein: CASSLGDLSQETQYF. Variable domain in full (rest from reference TRBV7-9 and TRBJ2-5): DTGVSQNPRHKITKRGQNVTFRCDPISEHNRLYWYRQTLGQGPEFLTYFQNEAQLEKSRLLSDRFSAERPKGSFSTLEIQRTEQGDSAMYLCASSLGDLSQETQYFGPGTRLLVL.

This clone was seen more than once but under ten times. The chain employs TRBV7-9 and TRBJ2-5; D is perhaps TRBD2 (5 bases). Germline V gene data show CDR1 as SEHNR and CDR2 as FQNEAQ (reference sequence). The V gene lost 7 bases and the J gene lost 1 base, with 10 bases spanning the gap. This CDR3 has 13 residues. For the CDR3, the DNA is TGTGCCAGCACCCTAGGAGGCCAAGAGACCCAGTACTTC. As protein: CASTLGGQETQYF.

The chain combines TRBV7-2 with TRBJ2-3, with D possibly being TRBD1 (5 bases). V lost 5 bases, J lost 5 bases, and 17 bases lay in between. CDR1 and CDR2 (germline): SGHTA, FQGNSA. CDR3 size: 15 residues. The CDR3 coding sequence is TGTGCCAGCAGCCAGACAGAAGCGTGGATAGATACGCAGTATTTT. Encoded protein: CASSQTEAWIDTQYF. Together with reference TRBV7-2 and TRBJ2-3, the CDR3 gives the full variable domain: GAGVSQSPSNKVTEKGKDVELRCDPISGHTALYWYRQSLGQGLEFLIYFQGNSAPDKSGLPSDRFSAERTGGSVSTLTIQRTQQEDSAVYLCASSQTEAWIDTQYFGPGTRLTVL.

The J gene is TRBJ2-3, the V gene TRBV5-1, with D possibly TRBD2 on 5 matching bases. The CDR3 extends over 14 amino acids. Germline V CDR1 and CDR2: SGHRS, YFSETQ. Trimming removed 4 bases at V and 3 bases at J, with 12 bases between. CDR3 bases: TGCGCCAGCAGCAACGGGATTCAAACAGATACGCAGTATTTT. Translated, it gives CASSNGIQTDTQYF.

The rearrangement joins TRBV6-1 to TRBJ2-7; the D gene is possibly TRBD1 (5 bases). CDR1 is MNHNS, CDR2 SASEGT, per germline. The CDR3 loop spans 13 amino acids. The V end was cut by 1 base, the J end by 3 bases, with 7 bases between. The CDR3 DNA sequence: TGTGCCAGCAGTGAAGGCAGGGTCTACGAGCAGTACGTC. Encoded protein: CASSEGRVYEQYV.

The rearrangement links TRBV29-1 to TRBJ1-4, with 8 bases that match TRBD1. Germline values: CDR1 SQVTM, CDR2 ANQGSEA. The ends lost 4 bases at V and 5 bases at J; junction bases unmatched: 0. The CDR3 is 12 residues long. The CDR3 spells CSVGQGNEKLFF. Written as DNA, the CDR3 is TGCAGCGTTGGACAGGGGAATGAAAAACTGTTTTTT. Supplemented by reference TRBV29-1 and TRBJ1-4, the full variable domain reads SAVISQKPSRDICQRGTSLTIQCQVDSQVTMMFWYRQQPGQSLTLIATANQGSEATYESGFVIDKFPISRPNLTFSTLTVSNMSPEDSSIYLCSVGQGNEKLFFGSGTQLSVL.

The V call is TRBV29-1, the J call TRBJ2-3; possible D gene TRBD2, 6 bases. Germline-derived CDR1 and CDR2 are SQVTM and ANQGSEA. Trimming took off 4 bases at V and 6 bases at J, with 14 bases between the two ends. There are 13 residues in the CDR3. The CDR3 nucleotides read TGCAGCGTTGTAGCGGACCATGCCGATACGCAGTATTTT. The encoded protein is CSVVADHADTQYF.

This clone appeared a single time. CDR3 sequence (DNA): TGCGCCAGCAGCCAAGCCTGGGGGGGGCATAGCAATCAGCCCCAGCATTTT. This sequence encodes CASSQAWGGHSNQPQHF. The rearrangement links TRBV4-1 to TRBJ1-5; possible D gene TRBD1, 6 bases. The germline gives CDR1 MGHRA, CDR2 YSYEKL. Trimming took off 1 base at V and 0 bases at J, with 13 bases between the two ends. This CDR3 has 17 residues.

As for this clone: Other DNA sequences within the sample encode an identical CDR3. The gene calls are TRBV9 and TRBJ1-5, with 10 positions matching TRBD1. The CDR3 totals 15 residues. In germline, CDR1 is SGDLS, CDR2 YYNGEE. The V and J ends lost 3 bases and 2 bases, in that order; junction bases with no gene match: 2. As DNA, the CDR3 is TGTGCCAGCAGCGAAGGGACAGGGGGCAATCAGCCCCAGCATTTT. The encoded protein is CASSEGTGGNQPQHF.

A note on this clone: Other nucleotide sequences from this sample produce the same CDR3. CDR3 sequence: CASSIGGGYTF. CDR3 bases: TGTGCCAGTAGTATCGGAGGGGGCTACACCTTC. The chain is built from TRBV19 and TRBJ1-2; D unresolved. Germline CDR1 reads LNHDA; CDR2 reads SQIVND (reference sequence). This CDR3 contains 11 residues. V gave up 3 bases and J gave up 8 bases, with 7 bases separating them.

This clone has only a few counts. The chain employs TRBV5-1 and TRBJ2-7; 12 bases agree with TRBD2. Trimming cost V 2 bases and J 4 bases; bases outside gene matches: 4. The length of the CDR3 is 15 residues. CDR1 is SGHRS, CDR2 YFSETQ, per germline. The CDR3 sequence is CASSFTGTSGYEQYF. DNA for the CDR3: TGCGCCAGCAGCTTTACCGGGACTAGCGGGTACGAGCAGTACTTC.

The rearrangement uses TRBV7-9 and TRBJ2-1; 8 positions match TRBD1. Trimming cost V 5 bases and J 5 bases; bases outside gene matches: 11. The CDR3 is 16 amino acids. Germline V gives CDR1 SEHNR, CDR2 FQNEAQ (reference sequence). The CDR3 nucleotides are TGTGCCAGCAGCCTAACCTCGGGACAGGCGGACAATGAGCAGTTCTTC. Its translation: CASSLTSGQADNEQFF. Variable domain in full (rest from reference TRBV7-9 and TRBJ2-1): DTGVSQNPRHKITKRGQNVTFRCDPISEHNRLYWYRQTLGQGPEFLTYFQNEAQLEKSRLLSDRFSAERPKGSFSTLEIQRTEQGDSAMYLCASSLTSGQADNEQFFGPGTRLTVL.

This clone showed up just a few times. This sequence joins TRBV14 and TRBJ2-2; D gene ambiguous. CDR1 and CDR2 from the germline V gene are SGHDN and FVKESK. The CDR3 has 12 amino acids. Trimming took off 5 bases at V and 7 bases at J, with 8 bases between the two ends. In DNA, the CDR3 is TGTGCCAGCAGCTCCTTCGTCGGGGAGCTGTTTTTT. Translating gives CASSSFVGELFF.

The V gene is TRBV14, the J gene TRBJ2-7, with TRBD2 as a possible D gene (6 bases). This CDR3 is built from 13 residues. V lost 2 bases and J lost 7, with 12 bases in between. The germline V gene encodes CDR1 SGHDN and CDR2 FVKESK. The CDR3 is CASSQYSGGEQYF. The CDR3 DNA reads as TGTGCCAGCAGCCAATATTCCGGGGGAGAGCAGTACTTC.

A single count supports this clone. J is TRBJ2-1 and V is TRBV10-3; TRBD2 matches at 7 bases. CDR3 length: 14 residues. V lost 6 bases and J lost 5; bases outside the gene matches: 7. CDR1 is ENHRY and CDR2 is SYGVKD in the germline V gene. CDR3 protein: CAIRPAGVNNEQFF. The DNA of the CDR3 is TGTGCCATCAGGCCGGCGGGAGTAAACAATGAGCAGTTCTTC.

The V call is TRBV5-1, the J call TRBJ1-2; weak D call: TRBD1 (5 bases). Germline V gene lookup returns CDR1 SGHRS and CDR2 YFSETQ. The CDR3 is made up of 15 amino acids. Between the trimmed V and J ends, which lost 3 bases and 1 base, there was a span of 13 bases. CDR3 coding DNA: TGCGCCAGCAGCTCTTTCGCCAGGGTTAACTATGGCTACACCTTC. Translating it yields CASSSFARVNYGYTF.

The chain has TRBV7-9 and TRBJ2-1; 7 nucleotides agree with TRBD2. The CDR3 sequence is 16 residues long. From germline, CDR1 is SEHNR and CDR2 FQNEAQ (reference sequence). The V segment lost 5 bases and the J segment 5 bases; nucleotides outside the gene matches: 12. The CDR3 DNA reads TGTGCCAGCAGCCTCTCTCGGGGCGGGAGTCACAATGAGCAGTTCTTC. Protein: CASSLSRGGSHNEQFF.

The chain couples TRBV12-5 to TRBJ2-2; 10 bases are a match to TRBD2. V shed 7 bases and J 6 bases; nucleotides not matched to a gene: 11. The germline CDR1 and CDR2 sequences are LGHNT and FRNRAP. The CDR3 is 16 amino acids. CDR3 sequence (DNA): TGTGCTAGTGCCCCGACCGGGACTAGCGTCCCCGGGGAGCTGTTTTTT. Its translation: CASAPTGTSVPGELFF.

The chain links TRBV29-1 to TRBJ2-5; 9 bases are a match to TRBD2. The CDR3 spans 14 residues. V shed 5 bases and J 4 bases; nucleotides not matched to a gene: 8. The germline V gene has CDR1 SQVTM and CDR2 ANQGSEA. This chain's CDR3 is CSVSQTTSGETQYF. The CDR3 coding sequence is TGCAGCGTTTCTCAAACGACTAGCGGAGAGACCCAGTACTTC.

The chain combines TRBV6-5 with TRBJ1-1; perhaps TRBD1 as D (6 bases). V lost 7 bases and J lost 7, with 13 bases in between. Per germline, CDR1 MNHEY and CDR2 SVGAGI. The CDR3 totals 12 residues. The CDR3 spells CASTTQGGEAFF. The CDR3 nucleotides read TGTGCCAGCACCACGCAAGGGGGTGAAGCTTTCTTT.

This clone occurred a few times. The chain recombines TRBV6-1 with TRBJ1-5; 7 positions agree with TRBD1. Losses at the gene ends were 0 bases for V and 5 bases for J; bases not matched to a gene: 4. Germline loops: CDR1 MNHNS, CDR2 SASEGT. The CDR3 covers 15 residues. The CDR3 is CASSEATGIDQPQHF. CDR3 in DNA: TGTGCCAGCAGTGAAGCGACAGGGATCGATCAGCCCCAGCATTTT.

The chain is built from TRBV28 and TRBJ2-2; possible D gene TRBD2, 5 bases. The V gene lost 4 bases and the J gene lost 3 bases, with 9 bases spanning the gap. CDR3 length: 14 residues. CDR1 and CDR2 from the germline V gene are MDHEN and SYDVKM. The CDR3 protein is CASSSRGYTGELFF. The CDR3 DNA reads as TGTGCCAGCAGTTCCCGGGGTTACACCGGGGAGCTGTTTTTT.

This chain uses TRBV5-1 with TRBJ2-7; no definite D call. CDR3 length equals 14 residues. Germline CDR1 SGHRS, CDR2 YFSETQ. V lost 4 bases to trimming and J lost 0 bases, with 11 bases between them. The CDR3 DNA is TGCGCCAGCAGCGGTTACCCTAGCTCCTACGAGCAGTACGTC. Residues: CASSGYPSSYEQYV.

This chain links TRBV7-8 with TRBJ2-1, with 8 bases identical to TRBD2. Germline V gene data show CDR1 as SGHVS and CDR2 as FQNEAQ. V lost 7 bases to trimming and J lost 2 bases; unmatched junction nucleotides: 10. The CDR3 extends over 16 amino acids. The CDR3 spells CASTPRGVATYNEQFF. CDR3 in DNA: TGTGCCAGCACCCCGCGGGGGGTCGCCACCTACAATGAGCAGTTCTTC.

V is TRBV5-1 and J is TRBJ2-2; the D is unclear. Trimming pared 0 bases from V and 7 bases from J, leaving 4 bases between. Germline lookup yields CDR1 SGHRS and CDR2 YFSETQ. CDR3 length: 12 amino acids. CDR3 coding DNA: TGCGCCAGCAGCTTGGTAAACGGGGAGCTGTTTTTT. Its translation is CASSLVNGELFF. Based on the CDR3 plus reference TRBV5-1 and TRBJ2-2, the full variable domain is KAGVTQTPRYLIKTRGQQVTLSCSPISGHRSVSWYQQTPGQGLQFLFEYFSETQRNKGNFPGRFSGRQFSNSRSEMNVSTLELGDSALYLCASSLVNGELFFGEGSRLTVL.